The rows below give T cell receptor beta chains drawn from one sample of a study of shared clonotypes between healthy human individuals. Generated by immunoSEQ multiplex PCR, the TCRdb table keeps only in-frame clones and is missing some. The sample includes about 2 million clones, 95% of them seen just once. Source material: naive CD4+ T cells sorted from blood. These TCRs come from a young man in good health. The CDR3 runs from the conserved cysteine through the conserved F or W. The D gene is left open where the match is weak. Clone size is given for some rows only: seen once, a few or many times, or a class if the clone is expanded.

J	V	D	size	DNA	CDR3
TRBJ1-2	TRBV18	.	.	TGTGCCAGCTCCCCCCCGGGGCGGGACTATGGCTACACCTTC	CASSPPGRDYGYTF
TRBJ2-5	TRBV6-1	TRBD1	.	TGTGCCAGCAGTAGACAGGGCCAGGGGGAGACCCAGTACTTC	CASSRQGQGETQYF
TRBJ2-7	TRBV30	.	once	TGTGCCTGGAAGGTGGCGGGGAGCTCCTACGAGCAGTACTTC	CAWKVAGSSYEQYF
TRBJ1-5	TRBV9	.	.	TGTGCCAGCAGCGCTGGGTTGGTCGGCAATCAGCCCCAGCATTTT	CASSAGLVGNQPQHF
TRBJ1-1	TRBV27	.	.	TGTGCCAGCAGTCCATCTGGGCAGGGCTCTAGAGCTTTCTTT	CASSPSGQGSRAFF
TRBJ2-1	TRBV11-3	.	.	TGTGCCAGGTGTAGGGGCAATGAGCAGTTCTTC	CARCRGNEQFF
TRBJ1-3	TRBV6-5	.	.	TGTGCCAGCAGGATCGGAAACACCATATATTTT	CASRIGNTIYF
TRBJ1-6	TRBV7-8	TRBD1	.	TGTGCCAGCAGCCCTACGACAGGGGGAGGGCCCCTCCACTTT	CASSPTTGGGPLHF
TRBJ1-1	TRBV27	.	once	TGTGCCAGCAGTTTAGAGGGACGGCGGAACACTGAAGCTTTCTTT	CASSLEGRRNTEAFF
TRBJ2-1	TRBV5-6	TRBD1	.	TGTGCCAGCAGCTTGGGACAGGGCAAGAAGTTCTTC	CASSLGQGKKFF
TRBJ2-5	TRBV25-1	.	.	TGTGCCAGCAGTGAATATTCAACAGGAAAAGAGACCCAGTACTTC	CASSEYSTGKETQYF